Listed below are T cell receptor beta chains from one sample, sequenced in a study of blood T cells in healthy people across ages. TCRdb reanalysed the 5' RACE reads using MiXCR and keeps one entry per CDR3 protein. The sample yields 1 million or so distinct CDR3 sequences, under 45% seen once. Source material: blood. These TCRs come from a woman aged 55-70 years in good health. Both conserved end residues are part of each CDR3. The order of the fields is V gene, D gene, J gene, clone size, CDR3 DNA, CDR3 protein. The D gene is left open where the match is weak. For some rows the clone size is stated as once, few or many, or as a class when expanded; others skip it.

V: TRBV4-1
D: NA
J: TRBJ2-1
size: NA
DNA: TGCGCCAGCAGCCAAGATACGACAACTTCTGTCAATGAGCAGTTCTTC
CDR3: CASSQDTTTSVNEQFF

V: TRBV7-6
D: NA
J: TRBJ2-1
size: NA
DNA: TGTGCCAGCAGCTTAGCATTGTCCCCCTACAATGAGCAGTTCTTC
CDR3: CASSLALSPYNEQFF

V: TRBV7-9
D: NA
J: TRBJ2-7
size: NA
DNA: TGTGCCAGCAGCCCATCAGTGGTGGTTTACGAGCAGTACTTC
CDR3: CASSPSVVVYEQYF

V: TRBV20-1
D: TRBD1
J: TRBJ1-2
size: NA
DNA: TGCAGTGCTAACCCGACAGGGTTCTATGGCTACACCTTC
CDR3: CSANPTGFYGYTF

V: TRBV9
D: TRBD2
J: TRBJ2-5
size: few
DNA: TGTGCCAGCAGCGTAGGCCTAGCGGGAAGTCGAGTTGGGGAGACCCAGTACTTC
CDR3: CASSVGLAGSRVGETQYF

V: TRBV7-9
D: NA
J: TRBJ2-1
size: few
DNA: TGTGCCAGCAGCTTGTCTGTTCGCCTCTACAATGAGCAGTTCTTC
CDR3: CASSLSVRLYNEQFF

V: TRBV10-1
D: TRBD2
J: TRBJ2-2
size: NA
DNA: TGCGCCAGCAGCCCCGCGGGGGGCACCGGGGAGCTGTTTTTT
CDR3: CASSPAGGTGELFF

V: TRBV4-2
D: TRBD1
J: TRBJ2-7
size: many
DNA: TGTGCCAGCAGCCAAGCGGAGGGACAGGGCGGGCACGAGCAGTACTTC
CDR3: CASSQAEGQGGHEQYF

V: TRBV2
D: TRBD2
J: TRBJ2-1
size: NA
DNA: TGTGCCAGGACTAGCGGGAGTTGGAATGAGCAGTTCTTC
CDR3: CARTSGSWNEQFF

V: TRBV28
D: NA
J: TRBJ2-2
size: NA
DNA: TGTGCCAGCAAACCTCAGACAGAACGCGCCGGGGAGCTGTTTTTT
CDR3: CASKPQTERAGELFF

V: TRBV7-9
D: TRBD2
J: TRBJ2-1
size: few
DNA: TGTGCCAGCAGCTCGACTTTAGCGGGAGGGCTCCACAATGAGCAGTTCTTC
CDR3: CASSSTLAGGLHNEQFF

V: TRBV7-2
D: TRBD2
J: TRBJ2-1
size: NA
DNA: TGTGCCAGCAGCGCGGGACTAGCGGGAGCCAATGAGCAGTTCTTC
CDR3: CASSAGLAGANEQFF

V: TRBV9
D: TRBD1
J: TRBJ2-7
size: NA
DNA: TGTGCCAGCAGCTTTTCCGGACAGGGATTCACCGAGCAGTACTTC
CDR3: CASSFSGQGFTEQYF

V: TRBV7-9
D: TRBD1
J: TRBJ2-5
size: few
DNA: TGTGCCAGCAGCTTAGGCGAGACAGGGCACCAAGAGACCCAGTACTTC
CDR3: CASSLGETGHQETQYF

V: TRBV11-3
D: TRBD1
J: TRBJ2-1
size: NA
DNA: TGTGCCAGCAGCCGACGCCGGGACAGTTTGGGTGAGCAGTTCTTC
CDR3: CASSRRRDSLGEQFF

V: TRBV6-6
D: NA
J: TRBJ2-7
size: NA
DNA: TGTGCCAGCAGCATGACAGGTACCTACAATGAGCAGTACTTC
CDR3: CASSMTGTYNEQYF

V: TRBV5-1
D: TRBD1
J: TRBJ2-7
size: NA
DNA: TGCGCCAGCAGCTTAGGACAGGGAATTTATGACGAGCAGTACTTC
CDR3: CASSLGQGIYDEQYF

V: TRBV5-1
D: NA
J: TRBJ2-3
size: few
DNA: TGCGCCAGCAGCTCCTCCGGACAGAAAAGCACAGATACGCAGTATTTT
CDR3: CASSSSGQKSTDTQYF

V: TRBV15
D: TRBD1
J: TRBJ2-4
size: NA
DNA: TGTGCCACCAGCGGGCAGGGGGCTGCCAAAAACATTCAGTACTTC
CDR3: CATSGQGAAKNIQYF

V: TRBV7-3
D: NA
J: TRBJ2-3
size: NA
DNA: TGTGCCAGCAGCTTAATAACGGGAGATACGCAGTATTTT
CDR3: CASSLITGDTQYF

V: TRBV7-2
D: NA
J: TRBJ2-1
size: NA
DNA: TGTGCCAGCAGCTTAGCCGGGACACGCCTGTACAATGAGCAGTTCTTC
CDR3: CASSLAGTRLYNEQFF

V: TRBV4-1
D: TRBD2
J: TRBJ2-1
size: few
DNA: TGCGCCAGCAGCCAAGAAGGACTAGCGCCCGCTGAGCAGTTCTTC
CDR3: CASSQEGLAPAEQFF

V: TRBV20-1
D: TRBD2
J: TRBJ2-3
size: few
DNA: TGCAGTGCTTTTATTAGCGGGCGGACAGATACGCAGTATTTT
CDR3: CSAFISGRTDTQYF

V: TRBV10-3
D: NA
J: TRBJ2-1
size: NA
DNA: TGTGCCATCAGTGATCTCCCCCGGGGTGAGCAGTTCTTC
CDR3: CAISDLPRGEQFF

V: TRBV9
D: TRBD2
J: TRBJ2-1
size: many
DNA: TGTGCCAGCAGCGCGGGGGGGTCGTCCTACAATGAGCAGTTCTTC
CDR3: CASSAGGSSYNEQFF

V: TRBV2
D: TRBD2
J: TRBJ2-1
size: NA
DNA: TGTGCCAGCATTTGGGACGGGAGGGCCTTGGATGGGCAGTTCTTC
CDR3: CASIWDGRALDGQFF

V: TRBV20-1
D: TRBD2
J: TRBJ2-1
size: NA
DNA: TGCAGTGCTCCCCGGACTAGCGGTCCCTACAATGAGCAGTTCTTC
CDR3: CSAPRTSGPYNEQFF

V: TRBV5-6
D: NA
J: TRBJ1-1
size: NA
DNA: TGTGCCAGCTCGCCGGTAGATTTGGATCGCACTGAAGCTTTCTTT
CDR3: CASSPVDLDRTEAFF

V: TRBV5-1
D: NA
J: TRBJ2-3
size: NA
DNA: TGCGCCAGCAGCTTTAGCCACGGACAGTTTTCCACAGATACGCAGTATTTT
CDR3: CASSFSHGQFSTDTQYF

V: TRBV6-6
D: NA
J: TRBJ2-1
size: few
DNA: TGTGCCACCAGGGACCTCGGTTTATCCGCCCTCTACAATGAGCAGTTCTTC
CDR3: CATRDLGLSALYNEQFF

V: TRBV12-3/TRBV12-4
D: NA
J: TRBJ2-5
size: NA
DNA: TGTGCCAGCAGTTTAAGCGCGGCCCCACTGGGGACCCAGTACTTC
CDR3: CASSLSAAPLGTQYF

V: TRBV5-1
D: TRBD1
J: TRBJ2-1
size: NA
DNA: TGCGCCAGCAGCTCAAATTCAATTGGGACAGACTTCTACAATGAGCAGTTCTTC
CDR3: CASSSNSIGTDFYNEQFF

V: TRBV20-1
D: NA
J: TRBJ2-7
size: few
DNA: TGCAGTGCCACAGGGTATCCACACGAGCAGTACTTC
CDR3: CSATGYPHEQYF

V: TRBV11-3
D: TRBD1
J: TRBJ2-5
size: few
DNA: TGTGCCAGCAGCTTATCTCAGGGGGCAGGAGAGACCCAGTACTTC
CDR3: CASSLSQGAGETQYF

V: TRBV11-2
D: NA
J: TRBJ2-5
size: NA
DNA: TGTGCCAGCAGCTTAGTGGCTAGCGGAGGGGGGCAAGAGACCCAGTACTTC
CDR3: CASSLVASGGGQETQYF

V: TRBV28
D: NA
J: TRBJ1-1
size: NA
DNA: TGTGCCAGCAGTAGGCCGGGGGTCAGAGCCTCAAACACTGAAGCTTTCTTT
CDR3: CASSRPGVRASNTEAFF

V: TRBV10-3
D: TRBD1
J: TRBJ1-4
size: many
DNA: TGTGCCATCAGGGCAGGGGGTCAGGCAAAGAATGAAAAACTGTTTTTT
CDR3: CAIRAGGQAKNEKLFF

V: TRBV20-1
D: TRBD2
J: TRBJ2-5
size: few
DNA: TGCAGTGCTAGCCGATATGGCAACGGGGGGGAGACCCAGTACTTC
CDR3: CSASRYGNGGETQYF

V: TRBV29-1
D: NA
J: TRBJ1-4
size: NA
DNA: TGCAGCGTTCAACAGTCAGGGGAATTTATTGTGACTAATGAAAAACTGTTTTTT
CDR3: CSVQQSGEFIVTNEKLFF

V: TRBV27
D: TRBD2
J: TRBJ2-7
size: many
DNA: TGTGCCAGCTGGCCCGGCGGGAGGTCCTACGAGCAGTACTTC
CDR3: CASWPGGRSYEQYF

V: TRBV27
D: TRBD1
J: TRBJ1-2
size: NA
DNA: TGTGCCAGCAGTTTCCGGGACAGGGGTTATGGCTACACCTTC
CDR3: CASSFRDRGYGYTF

V: TRBV5-1
D: NA
J: TRBJ2-7
size: NA
DNA: TGCGCCAGCAGCTCAAATTCCGGGACGATTAGCGAGCAGTACTTC
CDR3: CASSSNSGTISEQYF

V: TRBV11-1
D: NA
J: TRBJ2-1
size: NA
DNA: TGTGCCAGCAGCCTAGTTGGCCATGAGCAGTTCTTC
CDR3: CASSLVGHEQFF

V: TRBV7-3
D: TRBD2
J: TRBJ2-1
size: once
DNA: TGTGCCAGCAGCTTAACTCCTAGCGGGAGCCGAGCTTACAATGAGCAGTTCTTC
CDR3: CASSLTPSGSRAYNEQFF

V: TRBV20-1
D: NA
J: TRBJ2-3
size: few
DNA: TGCAGTGCTAGAGATAATAGACACAGCACAGATACGCAGTATTTT
CDR3: CSARDNRHSTDTQYF

V: TRBV11-2
D: NA
J: TRBJ2-3
size: few
DNA: TGTGCCAGCAGCTTGTCCAGCGGCAGAACCACAGATACGCAGTATTTT
CDR3: CASSLSSGRTTDTQYF

V: TRBV20-1
D: TRBD1
J: TRBJ2-1
size: few
DNA: TGCAGTGCTAGACAAACGACAGGGCACAATGAGCAGTTCTTC
CDR3: CSARQTTGHNEQFF

V: TRBV28
D: NA
J: TRBJ2-3
size: once
DNA: TGTGCCAGCAGTTTAAGGCTTACGGTGACAGATACGCAGTATTTT
CDR3: CASSLRLTVTDTQYF

V: TRBV20-1
D: TRBD1
J: TRBJ2-4
size: NA
DNA: TGCAGTGTAAGACAGGGATTGAAAAACATTCAGTACTTC
CDR3: CSVRQGLKNIQYF

V: TRBV5-1
D: TRBD1
J: TRBJ2-1
size: few
DNA: TGCGCCAGCAGCTTGGAACAGGGGGTGTACAATGAGCAGTTCTTC
CDR3: CASSLEQGVYNEQFF

V: TRBV29-1
D: TRBD1
J: TRBJ2-4
size: few
DNA: TGCAGCGTTGAGGGACAGACCAAAAACATTCAGTACTTC
CDR3: CSVEGQTKNIQYF

V: TRBV20-1
D: TRBD1
J: TRBJ2-3
size: NA
DNA: TGCAGTGCTGAACAGGGGCGGACAGATACGCAGTATTTT
CDR3: CSAEQGRTDTQYF

V: TRBV6-4
D: TRBD1
J: TRBJ2-1
size: NA
DNA: TGTGCCAGCAGTCGTACCGGGACAGCTTCCAGGTACCAAGTCAATGAGCAGTTCTTC
CDR3: CASSRTGTASRYQVNEQFF

V: TRBV27
D: TRBD2
J: TRBJ2-4
size: NA
DNA: TGTGCCAGCAGGAGTAGCGGGATAGGCCTAGCCAAAAACATTCAGTACTTC
CDR3: CASRSSGIGLAKNIQYF

V: TRBV29-1
D: NA
J: TRBJ2-5
size: many
DNA: TGCAGCGTTGGGACGGTCGGGGGCGAGACCCAGTACTTC
CDR3: CSVGTVGGETQYF

V: TRBV20-1
D: TRBD2
J: TRBJ2-1
size: NA
DNA: TGCAGTGCTAGACCCCCTCTAGCGGGTGGGTATGAGCAGTTCTTC
CDR3: CSARPPLAGGYEQFF

V: TRBV9
D: NA
J: TRBJ2-1
size: NA
DNA: TGTGCCAGCAGCCAAGTGGGGAGAGCTGTGGGGAATGAGCAGTTCTTC
CDR3: CASSQVGRAVGNEQFF